This T cell receptor (beta chain) was sequenced in a study of shared clonotypes between healthy human individuals. Naive-designated CD8 cells lacked CD45RO, were positively enriched for CCR7, and omitted terminally differentiated effector memory CD45RA+ cells. Trimming cost V 5 bases and J 5 bases; bases outside gene matches: 9. This CDR3 is 16 amino acids long. Germline V gives CDR1 SEHNR, CDR2 FQNEAQ (reference sequence). Some clones are missing from TCRdb's copy, which holds only in-frame ones; the method was immunoSEQ multiplex PCR. The sample shows fewer than 1 million clones, 90% to 98% of them seen only once.

The TCR originated in a man younger than 40 in good health. The sequenced sample consisted of naive CD8+ T cells sorted from blood. This chain links TRBV7-9 with TRBJ2-5; 12 bases are shared with TRBD2. The CDR3 loop reads CASSPSSGRAGETQYF. DNA for the CDR3: TGTGCCAGCAGCCCATCTAGCGGGAGGGCCGGGGAGACCCAGTACTTC.